This T cell receptor (beta chain) was profiled in a study of immune reconstitution after stem cell transplant in scleroderma (dated by TCRdb to 2016 to 2017). The CDR3, from cysteine to phenylalanine, totals 15 residues. Only the CDR3 region is kept as DNA, spanning 45 bases read in frame from base 1. According to the germline V gene (reference sequence), CDR1 reads LNHNV and CDR2 reads YYDKDF. V and J lose 7 bases and 0 bases, and a span of 12 bases separates them. By its share of the sample, this clonotype is medium-sized (0.01 to 0.1%). Its antigen target is currently unknown. The input lacks base qualities; no much larger clone sits a single base away. Library method: RT-PCR. This sample was sequenced with an Illumina MiSeq. TCRdb trimmed the raw reads at Q25, called clones with MiXCR and kept productive beta chains. Each CDR3 protein gets just one entry, which takes the most common genes and DNA from the rows behind it. The table for this sample lists about 2,000 distinct CDR3 sequences; around a sixth of them were counted only once. Roughly 8% of the sample comes from the top ten.

The sequence came from a female donor with systemic sclerosis. This sequence uses TRBV15 and TRBJ1-4; possibly the D gene is TRBD1, per 5 matching bases. Specimen collection occurred before or after autologous hematopoietic stem cell transplantation (not recorded which). Here the CDR3 is given as CATTSRTPTNEKLFF. In nucleotide form, the sequence is TGTGCCACCACCAGTAGGACACCAACTAATGAAAAACTGTTTTTT.